The sequence of this TCR beta chain was determined in a study of blood T cell repertoires in COVID-19. Study information: The origin of the acute and convalescent COVID-19 samples was the United States, Italy and Spain.

This CDR3 has 16 residues. Germline V gene sequence: CDR1 SGDLS, CDR2 YYNGEE. The junction had 18 bases not matched to a gene; V was cut back by 0 bases and J by 15 bases. During active infection, Seattle patients enrolled and were then monitored through disease. Under the authors' procedure: Estimates of nucleated cell counts were drawn from the amplification of reference gene primers. The data were produced by immunoSEQ multiplex PCR, yet TCRdb's version contains in-frame clones alone and is incomplete. Clonal size and the V and J genes are those of that table, whereas D and trimming came from the DNA. The table records about 150,000 clones, around four fifths of them present only once.

Sample: peripheral blood. The V and J genes are TRBV9 and TRBJ2-1; 7 nucleotides agree with TRBD1. This receptor was obtained from a woman older than 75 with COVID-19, enrolled during active disease. The CDR3 coding sequence is TGTGCCAGCAGCGTAGTAATTAGGACAGGAACTCCCAGCGGGTTCTTC. As protein: CASSVVIRTGTPSGFF.